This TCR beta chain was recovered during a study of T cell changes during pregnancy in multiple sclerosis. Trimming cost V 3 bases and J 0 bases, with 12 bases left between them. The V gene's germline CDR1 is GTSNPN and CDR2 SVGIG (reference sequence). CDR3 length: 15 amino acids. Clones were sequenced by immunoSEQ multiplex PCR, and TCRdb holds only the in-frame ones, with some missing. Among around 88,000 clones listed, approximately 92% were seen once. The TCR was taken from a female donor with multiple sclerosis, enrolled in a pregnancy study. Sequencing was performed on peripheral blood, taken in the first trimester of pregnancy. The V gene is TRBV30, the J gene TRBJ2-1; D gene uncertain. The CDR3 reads CAWRDLRFSYNEQFF. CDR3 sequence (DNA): TGTGCCTGGAGGGATCTGAGGTTCTCCTACAATGAGCAGTTCTTC.